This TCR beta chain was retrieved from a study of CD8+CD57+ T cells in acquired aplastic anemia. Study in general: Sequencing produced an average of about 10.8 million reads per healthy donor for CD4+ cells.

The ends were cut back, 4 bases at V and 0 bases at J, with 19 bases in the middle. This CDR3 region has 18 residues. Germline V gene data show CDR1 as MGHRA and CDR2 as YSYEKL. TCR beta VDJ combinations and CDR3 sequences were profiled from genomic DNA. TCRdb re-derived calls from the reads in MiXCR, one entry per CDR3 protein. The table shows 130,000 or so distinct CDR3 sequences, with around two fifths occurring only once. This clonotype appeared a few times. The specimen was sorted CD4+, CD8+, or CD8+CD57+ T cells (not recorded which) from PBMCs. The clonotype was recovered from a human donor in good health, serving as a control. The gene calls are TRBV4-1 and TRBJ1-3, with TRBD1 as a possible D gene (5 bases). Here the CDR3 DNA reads TGCGCCAGCAGCCGAGCAACCTCCGGGACCAGCTCTGGAAACACCATATATTTT. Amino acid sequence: CASSRATSGTSSGNTIYF.